This T cell receptor (beta chain) was sequenced during a study of cytomegalovirus exposure and HLA in healthy donors. Study-wide results and limits: In a later analysis, around 18,000 TCR beta sequences were associated with HLA alleles at 0.05 false discovery rate. In most subjects, TCR beta sequences reportedly gave accurate predictions of HLA-A and HLA-B alleles.

The PCR contained 60 Vbeta and 13 Jbeta primers. Measured with immunoSEQ multiplex PCR; TCRdb has only the in-frame clones, and not every one. Among roughly 190,000 clones listed, more than 65% were seen once. This CDR3 has 16 residues. Looked up from germline, CDR1 is MGHRA and CDR2 is YSYEKL. This clone came up once. Its target is unknown. One junction end disagrees with the germline gene, perhaps due to a read error. The specimen was PBMCs. The chain is built from TRBV4-1 and TRBJ2-1; 16 bases align to TRBD2. This TCR came from a young woman in good health and CMV-seronegative. For the CDR3, the DNA is TGCGCCAGCAGCCAAGAATCGGGGACTAGCGGGAGGGAAGGGGTCTTC. The encoded protein is CASSQESGTSGREGVF.